This T cell receptor (beta chain) was captured by sequencing in a study of Graves' ophthalmopathy and Graves' hyperthyroidism. Trimming pared 3 bases from V and 1 base from J, leaving 18 bases between. CDR3 length equals 17 residues. Germline values: CDR1 SGHTA, CDR2 FQGNSA. The authors amplified TCR beta CDR3 regions from RNA transcripts. First-round RT-PCR with HTBI primers preceded a second-round multiplex PCR. TCRdb re-derived calls from the multiplex PCR reads in MiXCR, one entry per CDR3 protein. The repertoire has 900,000 to 1,200,000 distinct CDR3 sequences, roughly two fifths of them found once; the top ten carry around 10%.

The sequencing sample was made of peripheral blood or thyroid tissue (not recorded which). The chain recombines TRBV7-2 with TRBJ1-1; unclear D gene. This clonotype was sampled from an adult man with Graves' hyperthyroidism. The CDR3 DNA is TGTGCCAGCAGCTTGGGAGGGAGGATGCAGGAGAACACTGAAGCTTTCTTT. This codes for CASSLGGRMQENTEAFF.